This is a list of T cell receptor beta chains from one sample in a study of blood T cell repertoires in COVID-19. Generated by immunoSEQ multiplex PCR, the TCRdb table keeps only in-frame clones and is missing some. This sample has about 73,000 clones, with about 91% found just once. Sequenced material: peripheral blood. These TCRs come from an elderly man with acute or convalescent COVID-19. CDR3s include the opening cysteine and the closing phenylalanine or tryptophan. The order of the fields is D gene, J gene, V gene, clone size, CDR3 protein, CDR3 DNA. D genes are given only for firm matches. Only part of the rows carry a size: once, few, many, or a class if the clone is expanded.

D gene: TRBD1; J gene: TRBJ2-7; V gene: TRBV6-4; clone size: once; CDR3 protein: CATNRDRSSYEQYF; CDR3 DNA: TGTGCCACAAACCGGGACAGGAGCTCCTACGAGCAGTACTTC
D gene: .; J gene: TRBJ1-1; V gene: TRBV2; clone size: .; CDR3 protein: CASLQGGKGAFF; CDR3 DNA: TGTGCCAGCCTCCAGGGCGGTAAAGGGGCTTTCTTT
D gene: .; J gene: TRBJ1-5; V gene: TRBV12-3/TRBV12-4; clone size: .; CDR3 protein: CASSLVLGGGQHF; CDR3 DNA: TGTGCCAGCAGTTTAGTGTTGGGCGGGGGCCAGCATTTT
D gene: .; J gene: TRBJ2-5; V gene: TRBV11-2; clone size: .; CDR3 protein: CASSLDRETQYF; CDR3 DNA: TGTGCCAGCAGCTTAGATCGGGAGACCCAGTACTTC
D gene: .; J gene: TRBJ1-4; V gene: TRBV3-1/TRBV3-2; clone size: .; CDR3 protein: CASSQIYGKLFF; CDR3 DNA: TGTGCCAGCAGCCAAATTTACGGAAAACTGTTTTTT
D gene: .; J gene: TRBJ1-5; V gene: TRBV30; clone size: .; CDR3 protein: CAWSVWGPEQPQHF; CDR3 DNA: TGTGCCTGGAGTGTGTGGGGGCCCGAACAGCCCCAGCATTTT
D gene: .; J gene: TRBJ1-3; V gene: TRBV5-6; clone size: once; CDR3 protein: CASSFFQGTRSGNTIYF; CDR3 DNA: TGTGCCAGCAGCTTCTTCCAGGGGACCCGCTCTGGAAACACCATATATTTT
D gene: .; J gene: TRBJ1-6; V gene: TRBV5-1; clone size: .; CDR3 protein: CASSLGRAGGSPLHF; CDR3 DNA: TGCGCCAGCAGCTTGGGCAGGGCCGGCGGTTCACCCCTCCACTTT
D gene: TRBD1; J gene: TRBJ2-7; V gene: TRBV7-9; clone size: .; CDR3 protein: CASSHGSGGYEQYF; CDR3 DNA: TGTGCCAGCAGCCATGGCTCAGGGGGCTACGAGCAGTACTTC
D gene: .; J gene: TRBJ2-5; V gene: TRBV11-2; clone size: once; CDR3 protein: CASSPGYQETQYF; CDR3 DNA: TGTGCCAGCAGCCCGGGGTACCAAGAGACCCAGTACTTC
D gene: .; J gene: TRBJ1-2; V gene: TRBV18; clone size: .; CDR3 protein: CASSPRQDYGYTF; CDR3 DNA: TGTGCCAGCTCACCTAGGCAGGACTATGGCTACACCTTC
D gene: .; J gene: TRBJ2-1; V gene: TRBV30; clone size: .; CDR3 protein: CAWSVGDNEQFF; CDR3 DNA: TGTGCCTGGAGTGTGGGAGACAATGAGCAGTTCTTC
D gene: TRBD1; J gene: TRBJ1-1; V gene: TRBV18; clone size: .; CDR3 protein: CASSPDRVAEAFF; CDR3 DNA: TGTGCCAGCTCACCGGACAGGGTGGCTGAAGCTTTCTTT
D gene: .; J gene: TRBJ1-1; V gene: TRBV2; clone size: .; CDR3 protein: CASSVLTEVYTEAFF; CDR3 DNA: TGTGCCAGCAGTGTTTTGACAGAAGTCTACACTGAAGCTTTCTTT
D gene: .; J gene: TRBJ2-5; V gene: TRBV19; clone size: .; CDR3 protein: CASSVSGGQETQYF; CDR3 DNA: TGTGCCAGTAGCGTCTCCGGGGGCCAAGAGACCCAGTACTTC
D gene: TRBD1; J gene: TRBJ1-2; V gene: TRBV19; clone size: .; CDR3 protein: CASSISDRGLSGYTF; CDR3 DNA: TGTGCCAGTAGTATATCGGACAGGGGGCTGAGCGGCTACACCTTC
D gene: .; J gene: TRBJ1-2; V gene: TRBV30; clone size: .; CDR3 protein: CAWSPGLNGYTF; CDR3 DNA: TGTGCCTGGAGCCCGGGACTTAATGGCTACACCTTC
D gene: TRBD2; J gene: TRBJ2-3; V gene: TRBV9; clone size: .; CDR3 protein: CASSPLAGTSDTQYF; CDR3 DNA: TGTGCCAGCAGTCCTCTAGCGGGGACATCAGATACGCAGTATTTT
D gene: TRBD2; J gene: TRBJ2-7; V gene: TRBV6-1; clone size: .; CDR3 protein: CASSEKHSGSVRNEQYF; CDR3 DNA: TGTGCCAGCAGTGAAAAACATAGCGGGAGCGTCCGAAACGAGCAGTACTTC
D gene: .; J gene: TRBJ2-1; V gene: TRBV6-5; clone size: .; CDR3 protein: CASSYSPWSSYNEQFF; CDR3 DNA: TGTGCCAGCAGTTACTCACCCTGGAGCTCCTACAATGAGCAGTTCTTC
D gene: .; J gene: TRBJ1-1; V gene: TRBV4-1; clone size: .; CDR3 protein: CASSQDGLGGLNTEAFF; CDR3 DNA: TGCGCCAGCAGCCAAGATGGTCTGGGGGGACTGAACACTGAAGCTTTCTTT
D gene: TRBD1; J gene: TRBJ1-2; V gene: TRBV3-1/TRBV3-2; clone size: .; CDR3 protein: CASSHPGQGYGYTF; CDR3 DNA: TGTGCCAGCAGCCACCCGGGACAGGGGTATGGCTACACCTTC
D gene: TRBD1; J gene: TRBJ2-7; V gene: TRBV5-1; clone size: .; CDR3 protein: CASNPGQGVNEQYF; CDR3 DNA: TGCGCCAGCAACCCAGGACAGGGTGTAAACGAGCAGTACTTC
D gene: .; J gene: TRBJ1-1; V gene: TRBV7-8; clone size: .; CDR3 protein: CASSFSAESGTEAFF; CDR3 DNA: TGTGCCAGCAGTTTCTCCGCTGAGTCGGGCACTGAAGCTTTCTTT
D gene: .; J gene: TRBJ1-5; V gene: TRBV7-2; clone size: .; CDR3 protein: CASSLWESNQPQHF; CDR3 DNA: TGTGCCAGCAGCCTTTGGGAGAGCAATCAGCCCCAGCATTTT
D gene: .; J gene: TRBJ1-4; V gene: TRBV18; clone size: .; CDR3 protein: CASSPRKTNEKLFF; CDR3 DNA: TGTGCCAGCTCACCTAGAAAAACTAATGAAAAACTGTTTTTT
D gene: TRBD1; J gene: TRBJ1-2; V gene: TRBV4-1; clone size: .; CDR3 protein: CASSQEKRTGAIHGYTF; CDR3 DNA: TGCGCCAGCAGCCAAGAAAAACGGACAGGGGCCATACATGGCTACACCTTC
D gene: TRBD1; J gene: TRBJ2-7; V gene: TRBV7-9; clone size: .; CDR3 protein: CASSLAGTGNYEQYF; CDR3 DNA: TGTGCCAGCAGCTTAGCGGGGACAGGGAACTACGAGCAGTACTTC
D gene: TRBD1; J gene: TRBJ2-1; V gene: TRBV9; clone size: .; CDR3 protein: CASSVGTGASYNEQFF; CDR3 DNA: TGTGCCAGCAGCGTGGGGACAGGGGCGTCCTACAATGAGCAGTTCTTC
D gene: .; J gene: TRBJ2-2; V gene: TRBV7-2; clone size: .; CDR3 protein: CASSPGPGRAGELFF; CDR3 DNA: TGTGCCAGCAGCCCAGGCCCCGGCAGGGCCGGGGAGCTGTTTTTT
D gene: .; J gene: TRBJ2-3; V gene: TRBV30; clone size: .; CDR3 protein: CAWSVRRVGTQYF; CDR3 DNA: TGTGCCTGGAGTGTACGGAGGGTGGGTACGCAGTATTTT
D gene: .; J gene: TRBJ1-1; V gene: TRBV5-6; clone size: .; CDR3 protein: CASSLSGGSTEAFF; CDR3 DNA: TGTGCCAGCAGCTTGTCCGGGGGTAGCACTGAAGCTTTCTTT
D gene: TRBD2; J gene: TRBJ2-2; V gene: TRBV6-1; clone size: once; CDR3 protein: CASSERASGGTGELFF; CDR3 DNA: TGTGCCAGCAGTGAAAGGGCTAGCGGAGGCACCGGGGAGCTGTTTTTT
D gene: TRBD2; J gene: TRBJ2-2; V gene: TRBV24-1; clone size: .; CDR3 protein: CATSSLAGGLNTGELFF; CDR3 DNA: TGTGCCACCAGTTCCCTAGCGGGAGGACTGAACACCGGGGAGCTGTTTTTT
D gene: TRBD1; J gene: TRBJ2-1; V gene: TRBV29-1; clone size: .; CDR3 protein: CSVTGIYNEQFF; CDR3 DNA: TGCAGCGTGACAGGGATCTACAATGAGCAGTTCTTC
D gene: TRBD1; J gene: TRBJ2-1; V gene: TRBV3-1/TRBV3-2; clone size: .; CDR3 protein: CASSFLTGENYNEQFF; CDR3 DNA: TGTGCCAGCAGCTTTCTGACAGGGGAGAACTACAATGAGCAGTTCTTC
D gene: .; J gene: TRBJ1-2; V gene: TRBV6-4; clone size: .; CDR3 protein: CASSDDPRVLPPYGYTF; CDR3 DNA: TGTGCCAGCAGTGATGACCCCCGGGTCCTACCTCCTTATGGCTACACCTTC
D gene: TRBD2; J gene: TRBJ2-3; V gene: TRBV2; clone size: .; CDR3 protein: CASSPYRSFGGGKTSTDTQYF; CDR3 DNA: TGTGCCAGCAGTCCCTACAGGTCCTTCGGGGGAGGGAAAACTAGCACAGATACGCAGTATTTT
D gene: .; J gene: TRBJ1-1; V gene: TRBV10-1; clone size: .; CDR3 protein: CASSGQMGTEAFF; CDR3 DNA: TGCGCCAGCAGTGGACAGATGGGGACTGAAGCTTTCTTT
D gene: TRBD1; J gene: TRBJ1-2; V gene: TRBV6-5; clone size: .; CDR3 protein: CASSYSQGARNYGYTF; CDR3 DNA: TGTGCCAGCAGTTACTCCCAGGGGGCCCGAAACTATGGCTACACCTTC
D gene: TRBD1; J gene: TRBJ1-1; V gene: TRBV7-3; clone size: .; CDR3 protein: CASSQQGLGTEAFF; CDR3 DNA: TGTGCCAGCAGCCAACAGGGGCTCGGCACTGAAGCTTTCTTT
D gene: TRBD1; J gene: TRBJ2-2; V gene: TRBV7-3; clone size: .; CDR3 protein: CASSPAQGAGGELFF; CDR3 DNA: TGTGCCAGCAGCCCCGCGCAGGGGGCTGGCGGGGAGCTGTTTTTT
D gene: TRBD1; J gene: TRBJ1-2; V gene: TRBV13; clone size: .; CDR3 protein: CASSSRTGPNYGYTF; CDR3 DNA: TGTGCCAGCAGCTCCCGGACAGGGCCCAACTATGGCTACACCTTC
D gene: .; J gene: TRBJ2-6; V gene: TRBV9; clone size: .; CDR3 protein: CASSVGASDSGANVLTF; CDR3 DNA: TGTGCCAGCAGCGTAGGGGCTAGCGACTCTGGGGCCAACGTCCTGACTTTC
D gene: TRBD1; J gene: TRBJ2-7; V gene: TRBV4-1; clone size: .; CDR3 protein: CASSHPGTGVYEQYF; CDR3 DNA: TGCGCCAGCAGCCACCCAGGGACAGGGGTTTACGAGCAGTACTTC